This T cell receptor (beta chain) is drawn from a study of early T cells in non-severe SARS-CoV-2 infection. Across the study: The sequenced material was bulk RNA from unsorted whole blood, and its chains were unpaired. Study results and limitations: Matches to VDJdb favored anti-spike CD8 responses and missed private and CD4 specificities.

In its sample, this clonotype was seen a few times. Antigen unknown. The protocol attached unique molecular identifiers to individual cDNA molecules. TCRdb used MiXCR to reprocess the 5' RACE reads, holding one entry per CDR3 protein. The data show tens of thousands of distinct CDR3 sequences, with roughly an eighth seen just once and about a tenth held by the top ten. Specimen: whole blood, collected at baseline. The sequence came from an adult who was a healthcare worker with PCR-confirmed SARS-CoV-2 infection or an uninfected control (not recorded which).

The CDR3 DNA follows: TGCGCCAGCAGCTTTTCAGGGGACACAGATACGCAGTATTTT. It encodes CASSFSGDTDTQYF. This chain links TRBV5-1 with TRBJ2-3; D is possibly TRBD1 (6 bases). Germline loops: CDR1 SGHRS, CDR2 YFSETQ. The CDR3 spans 14 residues. V was clipped by 2 bases and J by 2 bases, with 9 bases between them.